This T cell receptor beta chain was sequenced in a study of blood T cell repertoires in COVID-19 (dated by TCRdb to 2019 to 2021). At the level of the whole study: Samples from collaborators originated in the United States, Italy and Spain and spanned both the acute and convalescent phases of COVID-19. The material from the prospective study consisted of cDNA or gDNA derived from T cells, B-cell-depleted T cells, or PBMCs. Subjects who had been exposed to COVID-19, were actively infected with it, or had recovered from it provided the deeply sampled blood TCRbeta repertoires that made up the dataset. The repertoires were made available in a free public database intended to serve as a resource for research on the immune response to SARS-CoV-2. The samples were drawn from the first 160 participants of the ongoing ImmuneRACE study and from over 950 subjects provided by 6 global collaborators. A de-identified subject ID, COVID-19 status, age in years and sex were almost always included in the sample metadata. Where available, HLA class I and class II types were taken from metadata supplied by the sample provider and were not determined by assay-based typing. Broad study findings and their caveats: Clinical and demographic metadata were provided uncurated, with the amount varying by source and participant.

In regard to this clone: No cognate antigen has been identified for it. No much larger clone exists at a distance of one base, and base qualities are not known.

A second Seattle source provided samples from volunteer blood donors who had recovered from COVID-19. Whole blood was collected in K2EDTA tubes by collaborating institutions according to the institutions' own protocols. For TCRbeta analysis, collaborators shipped samples in one of three forms: frozen whole blood, isolated PBMCs, or DNA extracted from either of those sample types. Reading the germline V gene gives CDR1 SGHVS and CDR2 FQNEAQ. The CDR3, cysteine through phenylalanine, is 16 amino acids long. Only the CDR3 DNA stays, 48 bases, in frame from base 1. The junction carries 18 bases between V and J, which are trimmed by 5 bases and 1 base respectively. The immunoSEQ Assay, a bias-controlled multiplex PCR, was used to amplify TCRbeta CDR3 regions from genomic DNA. Per the authors' processing: Within the assay, amplification of reference gene primers was used to estimate how many nucleated cells each sample contained. To quantify the absolute abundance of each unique TCRbeta CDR3 rearrangement, sequence reads were collapsed and filtered. For each sample, productive Simpson clonality was calculated as the square root of Simpson's diversity index over productive rearrangements. TCRdb limited this immuneACCESS table to in-frame rearrangements with V and J called. A share of clones is missing; checked studies link under half to unresolved V genes, and the rest is unexplained. V and J calls and clone size are copied from that table; D and trimming were computed from the DNA. The table for this sample lists roughly 200,000 clones; around 80% of them were counted only once. Roughly 14% of the sample lies in the top ten.

Material: peripheral blood. The TCR comes from a middle-aged man who had recovered from COVID-19. The chain employs TRBV7-8 and TRBJ2-7; the best D guess is TRBD2, with 5 bases matching. The sequenced DNA is TGTGCCAGCAGCCCGAGTGGTGGCACTAGGTCCTACGAGCAGTACTTC. Its protein is CASSPSGGTRSYEQYF.